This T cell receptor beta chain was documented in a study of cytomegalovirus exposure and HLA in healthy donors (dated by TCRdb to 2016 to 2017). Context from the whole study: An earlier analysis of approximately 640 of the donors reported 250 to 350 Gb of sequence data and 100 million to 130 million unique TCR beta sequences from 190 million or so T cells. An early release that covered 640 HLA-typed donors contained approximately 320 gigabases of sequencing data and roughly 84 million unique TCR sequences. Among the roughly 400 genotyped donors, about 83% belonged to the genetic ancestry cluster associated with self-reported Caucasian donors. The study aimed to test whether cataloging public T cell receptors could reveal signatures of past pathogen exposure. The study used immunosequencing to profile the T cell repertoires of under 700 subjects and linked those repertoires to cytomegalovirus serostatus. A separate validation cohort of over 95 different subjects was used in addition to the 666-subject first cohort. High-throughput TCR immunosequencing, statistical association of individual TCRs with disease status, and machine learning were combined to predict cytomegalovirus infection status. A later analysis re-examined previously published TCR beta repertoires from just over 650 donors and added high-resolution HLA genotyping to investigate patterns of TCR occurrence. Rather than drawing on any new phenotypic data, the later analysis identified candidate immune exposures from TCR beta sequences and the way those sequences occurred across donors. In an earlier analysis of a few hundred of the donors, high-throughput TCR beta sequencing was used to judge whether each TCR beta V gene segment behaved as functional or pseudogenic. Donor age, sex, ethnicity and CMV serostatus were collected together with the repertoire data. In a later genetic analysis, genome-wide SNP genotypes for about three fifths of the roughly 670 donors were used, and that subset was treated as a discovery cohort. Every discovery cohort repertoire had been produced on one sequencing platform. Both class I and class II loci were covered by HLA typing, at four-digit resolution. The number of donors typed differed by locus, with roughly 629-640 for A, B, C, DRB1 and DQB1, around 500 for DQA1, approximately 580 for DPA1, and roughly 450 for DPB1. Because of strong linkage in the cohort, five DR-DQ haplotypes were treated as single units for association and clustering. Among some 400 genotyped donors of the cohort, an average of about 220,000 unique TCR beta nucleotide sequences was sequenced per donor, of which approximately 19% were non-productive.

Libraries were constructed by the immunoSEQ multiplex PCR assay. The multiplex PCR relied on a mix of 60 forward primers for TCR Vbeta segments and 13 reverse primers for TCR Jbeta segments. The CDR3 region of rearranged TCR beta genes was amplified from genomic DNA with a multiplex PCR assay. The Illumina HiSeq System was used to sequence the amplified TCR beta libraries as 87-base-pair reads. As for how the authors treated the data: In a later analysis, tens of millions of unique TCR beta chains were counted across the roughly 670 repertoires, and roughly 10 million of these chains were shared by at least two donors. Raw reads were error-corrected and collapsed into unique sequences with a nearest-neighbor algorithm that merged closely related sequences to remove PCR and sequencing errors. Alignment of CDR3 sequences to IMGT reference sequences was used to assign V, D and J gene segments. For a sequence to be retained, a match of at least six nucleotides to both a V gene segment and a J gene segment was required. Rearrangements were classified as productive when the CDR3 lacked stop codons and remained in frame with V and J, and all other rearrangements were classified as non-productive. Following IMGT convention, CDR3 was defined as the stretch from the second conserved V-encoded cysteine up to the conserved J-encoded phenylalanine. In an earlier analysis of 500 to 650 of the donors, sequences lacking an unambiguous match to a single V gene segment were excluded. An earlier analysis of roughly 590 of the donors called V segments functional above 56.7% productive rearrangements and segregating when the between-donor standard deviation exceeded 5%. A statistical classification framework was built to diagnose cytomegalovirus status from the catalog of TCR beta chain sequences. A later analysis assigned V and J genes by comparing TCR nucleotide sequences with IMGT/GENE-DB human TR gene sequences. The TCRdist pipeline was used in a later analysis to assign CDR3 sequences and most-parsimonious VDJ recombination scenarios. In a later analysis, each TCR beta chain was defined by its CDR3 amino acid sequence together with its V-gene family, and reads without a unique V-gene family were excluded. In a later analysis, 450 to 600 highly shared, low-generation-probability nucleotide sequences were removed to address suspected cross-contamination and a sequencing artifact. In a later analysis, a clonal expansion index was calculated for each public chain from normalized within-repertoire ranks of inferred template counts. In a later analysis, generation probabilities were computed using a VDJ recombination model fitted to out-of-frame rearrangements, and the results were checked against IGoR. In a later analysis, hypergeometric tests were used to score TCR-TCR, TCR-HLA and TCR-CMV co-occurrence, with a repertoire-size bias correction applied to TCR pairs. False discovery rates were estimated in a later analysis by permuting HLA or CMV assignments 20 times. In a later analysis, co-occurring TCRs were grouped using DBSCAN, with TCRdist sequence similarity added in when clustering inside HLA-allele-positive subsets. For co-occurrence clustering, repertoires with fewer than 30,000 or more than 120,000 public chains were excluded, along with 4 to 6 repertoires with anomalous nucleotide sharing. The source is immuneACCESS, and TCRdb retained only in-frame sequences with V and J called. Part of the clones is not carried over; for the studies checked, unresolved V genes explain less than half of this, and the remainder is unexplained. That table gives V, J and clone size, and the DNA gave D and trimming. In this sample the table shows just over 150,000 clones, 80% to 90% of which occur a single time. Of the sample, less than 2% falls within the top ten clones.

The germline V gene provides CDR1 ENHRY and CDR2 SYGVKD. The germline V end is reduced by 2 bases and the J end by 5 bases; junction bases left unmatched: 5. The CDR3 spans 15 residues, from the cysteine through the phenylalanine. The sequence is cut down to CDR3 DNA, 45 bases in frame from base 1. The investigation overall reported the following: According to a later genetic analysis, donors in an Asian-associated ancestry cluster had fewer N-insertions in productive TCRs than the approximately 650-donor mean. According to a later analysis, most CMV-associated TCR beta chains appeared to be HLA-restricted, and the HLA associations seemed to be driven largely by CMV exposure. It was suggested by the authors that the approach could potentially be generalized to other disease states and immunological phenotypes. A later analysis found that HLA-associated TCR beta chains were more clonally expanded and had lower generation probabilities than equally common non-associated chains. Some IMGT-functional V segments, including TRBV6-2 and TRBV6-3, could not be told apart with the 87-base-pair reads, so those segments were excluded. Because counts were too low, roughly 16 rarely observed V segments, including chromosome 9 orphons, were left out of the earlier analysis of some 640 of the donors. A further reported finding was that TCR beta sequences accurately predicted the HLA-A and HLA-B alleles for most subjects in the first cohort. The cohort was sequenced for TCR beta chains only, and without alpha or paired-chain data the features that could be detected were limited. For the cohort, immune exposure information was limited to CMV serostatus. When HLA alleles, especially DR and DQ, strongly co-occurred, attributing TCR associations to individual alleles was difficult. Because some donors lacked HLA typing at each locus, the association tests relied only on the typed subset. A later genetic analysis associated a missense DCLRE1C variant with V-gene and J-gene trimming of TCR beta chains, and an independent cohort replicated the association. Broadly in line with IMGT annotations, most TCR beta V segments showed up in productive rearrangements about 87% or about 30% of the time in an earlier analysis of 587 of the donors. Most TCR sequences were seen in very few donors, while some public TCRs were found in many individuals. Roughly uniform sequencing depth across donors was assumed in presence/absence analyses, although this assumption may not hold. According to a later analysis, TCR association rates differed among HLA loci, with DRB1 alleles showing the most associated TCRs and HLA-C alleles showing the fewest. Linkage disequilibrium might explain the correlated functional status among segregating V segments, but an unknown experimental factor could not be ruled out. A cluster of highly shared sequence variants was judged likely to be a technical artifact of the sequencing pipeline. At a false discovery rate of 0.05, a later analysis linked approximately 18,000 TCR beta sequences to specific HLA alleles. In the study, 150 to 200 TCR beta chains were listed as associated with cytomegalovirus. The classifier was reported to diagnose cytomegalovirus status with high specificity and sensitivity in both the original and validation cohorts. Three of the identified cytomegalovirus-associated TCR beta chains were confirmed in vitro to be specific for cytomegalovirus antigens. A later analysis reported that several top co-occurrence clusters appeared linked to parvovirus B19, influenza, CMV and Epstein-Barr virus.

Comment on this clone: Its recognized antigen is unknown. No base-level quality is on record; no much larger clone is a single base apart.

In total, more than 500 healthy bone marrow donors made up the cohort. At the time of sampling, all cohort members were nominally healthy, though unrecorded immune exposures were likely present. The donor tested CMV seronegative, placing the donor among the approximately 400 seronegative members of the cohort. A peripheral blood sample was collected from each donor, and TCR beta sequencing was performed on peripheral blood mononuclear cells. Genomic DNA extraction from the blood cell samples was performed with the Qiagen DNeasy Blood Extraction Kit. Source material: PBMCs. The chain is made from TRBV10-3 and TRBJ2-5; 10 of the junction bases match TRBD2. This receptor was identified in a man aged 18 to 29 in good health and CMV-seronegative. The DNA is TGTGCCATCAGTGAGAGCGGGGGGGCCGGGGAGACCCAGTACTTC. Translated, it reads CAISESGGAGETQYF.